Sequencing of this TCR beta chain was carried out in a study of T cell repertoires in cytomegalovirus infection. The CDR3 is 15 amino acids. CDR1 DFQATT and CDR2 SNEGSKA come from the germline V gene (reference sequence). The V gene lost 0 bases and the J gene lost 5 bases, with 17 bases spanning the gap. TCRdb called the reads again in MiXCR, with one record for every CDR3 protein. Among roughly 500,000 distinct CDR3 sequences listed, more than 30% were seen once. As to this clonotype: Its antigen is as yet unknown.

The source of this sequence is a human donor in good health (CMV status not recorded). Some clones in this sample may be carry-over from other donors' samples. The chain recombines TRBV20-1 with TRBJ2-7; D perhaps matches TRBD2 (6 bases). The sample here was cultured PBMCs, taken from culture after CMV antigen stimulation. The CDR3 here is CSAREGVAGSDEQYF. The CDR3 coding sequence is TGCAGTGCTAGAGAGGGAGTGGCGGGATCCGACGAGCAGTACTTC.